This T cell receptor (beta chain) was identified in a study of blood T cells in healthy people across ages. A sample-barcoded 5' primer and a J-beta primer mix were used in a second PCR of roughly 7 to 11 cycles. Any given sample supplied a minimum of 3 million CDR3-containing paired-end reads. TCRdb re-derived calls from the 5' RACE reads in MiXCR, one entry per CDR3 protein. The sample yields about 900,000 distinct CDR3 sequences, under 50% seen once. Trimming pared 0 bases from V and 6 bases from J, leaving 14 bases between. Germline values: CDR1 SGDLS, CDR2 YYNGEE. The CDR3 loop spans 15 amino acids.

Sequenced input: blood. This sequence joins TRBV9 and TRBJ2-3; D may be TRBD1 (5 bases). The receptor comes from a man aged 25-45 years in good health. The CDR3 region has the DNA TGTGCCAGCAGCGTAGCTCCAGGGTCAACGGATACGCAGTATTTT. It codes for CASSVAPGSTDTQYF.